The clone carrying this T cell receptor beta chain was picked up many times. The antigen is not known. There are 13 residues in the CDR3. Germline-derived CDR1 and CDR2 are SGDLS and YYNGEE. V lost 6 bases and J 3 bases, leaving 12 bases between the germline ends. The data were obtained in a study of identical twins. TCRdb analysed the 5' RACE reads with MiXCR anew, one entry per CDR3 protein. The repertoire holds 500,000 to 700,000 distinct CDR3 sequences, about 7% seen once, with around 1.6% in the top ten. General study findings and limits: Interpretation of the results relied on cross-sectional statistical analysis and not on following the same donors. Beta out-of-frame sequences showed weaker excess twin sharing.

The sample was also reused in another study, on yellow fever vaccine responses in identical twins.

The source of this sequence is a woman under 30 in good health. The sequenced material came from PBMCs. The chain employs TRBV9 and TRBJ1-1, with a possible D match to TRBD1 (6 bases). In DNA form, the CDR3 reads TGTGCCAGCAATAGGGGGGTGGACACTGAAGCTTTCTTT. Its protein is CASNRGVDTEAFF.